Listed here is a single T cell receptor beta chain. The antigen remains unidentified. The data are from a study of T cells in Graves' hyperthyroidism and ophthalmopathy. It was RNA transcripts that yielded the amplified TCR beta CDR3 regions. First-round RT-PCR of the TCR CDR3 relied on the HTBI primer set. Using its own MiXCR run on the multiplex PCR reads, TCRdb lists one record per CDR3 protein. There are about 400,000 distinct CDR3 sequences in the sample; about 15% occur only once, and around 20% lies in the top ten. The CDR3 spans 13 residues. Germline assignment: CDR1 SQVTM and CDR2 ANQGSEA. The junction had 3 bases not matched to a gene; V was cut back by 0 bases and J by 6 bases. Among ophthalmopathy patients, the Clinical Activity Score reached at least 3, the NOSPECS grade reached at least 4, and duration remained under 3 months. Diagnosis rested on symptoms, serum thyroxine and TRAb, thyroid ultrasound, and orbital computed tomography.

Study outcomes and limitations: Most thyroid clonotypes with frequency above 0.001 were detected in blood. In validation, the model predicted ophthalmopathy. These predictions came a median 6.5 months before onset.

This receptor was taken from a woman in her thirties with Graves' ophthalmopathy. Specimen: blood. This chain uses TRBV29-1 with TRBJ1-2; TRBD1 aligns across 8 bases. This CDR3 reads CSVEDLTGDGYTF. The CDR3 DNA follows: TGCAGCGTTGAAGATCTGACAGGGGATGGCTACACCTTC.